This TCR beta chain came from a study of blood T cell repertoires in COVID-19 (dated by TCRdb to 2019 to 2021). Looking at the study overall: Samples from collaborators originated in the United States, Italy and Spain and spanned both the acute and convalescent phases of COVID-19. The material from the prospective study consisted of cDNA or gDNA derived from T cells, B-cell-depleted T cells, or PBMCs. Subjects who had been exposed to COVID-19, were actively infected with it, or had recovered from it provided the deeply sampled blood TCRbeta repertoires that made up the dataset. The repertoires were made available in a free public database intended to serve as a resource for research on the immune response to SARS-CoV-2. Samples came from the ongoing ImmuneRACE study (first 160 participants) plus 1,254 subjects from 6 global collaborators. A de-identified subject ID, COVID-19 status, age in years and sex were almost always included in the sample metadata. Where available, HLA class I and class II types were taken from metadata supplied by the sample provider and were not determined by assay-based typing.

The immunoSEQ Assay, a bias-controlled multiplex PCR, was used to amplify TCRbeta CDR3 regions from genomic DNA. Concerning the study's data processing: The number of nucleated cells in each sample was estimated by amplification of reference gene primers within the assay. To quantify the absolute abundance of each unique TCRbeta CDR3 rearrangement, sequence reads were collapsed and filtered. For each sample, productive Simpson clonality was calculated as the square root of Simpson's diversity index over productive rearrangements. TCRdb carries this immuneACCESS record with in-frame sequences only. Its versions omit some clonotypes, under half of them owing to an unresolved V gene in the studies checked, with the rest unexplained. V, J and clone size are those of that table, while D and trimming were read from the DNA. The sample table shows 180,000 or so clones, and about 85% are seen once. Approximately 1.1% of the sample comes from the top ten.

V trim: 4 bases; J trim: 2 bases; unmatched bases: 6. Inclusive of the bounding cysteine and phenylalanine, the CDR3 is 15 residues long. CDR3 DNA is the only sequence kept; it has 45 bases, read in frame from the first base. Taken from the germline V gene, the CDR1 and CDR2 loops are SGHRS and YFSETQ. Another Seattle source contributed samples from volunteer blood donors who had recovered from COVID-19. The collaborating institutions used their own protocols to collect whole blood in K2EDTA tubes. Collaborator samples were shipped for TCRbeta analysis as frozen whole blood, isolated PBMCs, or DNA extracted from either sample type. Points on this clone: It has no known antigen specificity. No base qualities exist here, and no much larger clone lies one base off it.

Overall results and qualifications from the work: Clinical and demographic metadata were provided uncurated, with the amount varying by source and participant.

The rearranged segments are TRBV5-1 and TRBJ2-1; the junction holds 7 bases that match TRBD2. Sequenced: peripheral blood. This TCR was sampled from a man in his sixties who had recovered from COVID-19. This receptor has the CDR3 CASSPGGSTYNEQFF. The nucleotide sequence is TGCGCCAGCAGCCCCGGGGGGTCGACCTACAATGAGCAGTTCTTC.